Here is one T cell receptor (beta chain) with its context. Produced via immunoSEQ multiplex PCR; TCRdb's table is partial and in-frame only. There are roughly 170,000 clones in the sample; 94% occur only once, and around 1.5% lies in the top ten. This sample is drawn from a study of control samples from healthy donors and cancer patients. V was clipped by 5 bases and J by 0 bases, with 13 bases between them. This CDR3 spans 15 amino acids. Germline V gene sequence: CDR1 SGHAT, CDR2 FQDESV (reference sequence). The clonotype was recovered from a woman under 30 in good health. V is TRBV11-1 and J is TRBJ1-1; D gene unclear. The sample taken for sequencing was blood. The CDR3 region is CASSPGRDLNTEAFF. CDR3 coding DNA: TGTGCCAGCAGCCCAGGTCGAGACCTGAACACTGAAGCTTTCTTT. The whole variable domain, filled in from reference TRBV11-1 and TRBJ1-1, reads EAEVAQSPRYKITEKSQAVAFWCDPISGHATLYWYRQILGQGPELLVQFQDESVVDDSQLPKDRFSAERLKGVDSTLKIQPAELGDSAMYLCASSPGRDLNTEAFFGQGTRLTVV.